The TCR beta chain under discussion was sequenced for a study of T cell repertoires in cytomegalovirus infection. CDR1 and CDR2 from the germline V gene are SGHVS and FNYEAQ. This CDR3 spans 15 amino acids. With 7 bases removed from V and 0 bases from J, the gap between germline ends came to 16 bases. TCRdb re-called the reads through MiXCR, storing one row per CDR3 protein. The table lists about 830,000 distinct CDR3 sequences, 32% of them singletons. This clonotype was found a few times. No antigen is known for it. The sequence derives from a human donor in good health (CMV status not recorded). Some clones in this sample may be carry-over from other donors' samples. The rearrangement joins TRBV7-6 to TRBJ2-7, with D tentatively TRBD2 (6 bases). Sequencing used cultured CD8+ T cells from PBMCs, obtained from culture after CMV antigen stimulation. The CDR3: CASTVSSGYSYEQYF. CDR3 sequence (DNA): TGTGCCAGCACTGTTTCGAGCGGGTACTCCTACGAGCAGTACTTC.